The 27 T cell receptor beta chains in this list originate from one sample, sequenced in a study of T cell repertoires in cytomegalovirus infection. In TCRdb, the reads were re-called with MiXCR into one record per CDR3 protein. The sample holds approximately 250,000 distinct CDR3 sequences, 20% to 25% seen once. The sample was CD8+ T cells from PBMCs. Source of these receptors: a human donor in good health (CMV status not recorded). Some clones in this sample may be carry-over from other donors' samples.

Relative to its sample, this clonotype is medium-sized. V gene TRBV28 combines with J gene TRBJ2-7; 11 positions agree with TRBD2. The germline CDR1 and CDR2 sequences are MDHEN and SYDVKM. J was trimmed by 0 bases and V by 5 bases; bases with no gene match: 12. The CDR3 length is 18 residues. This chain's CDR3 is CASSPSDGSGGDSYEQYF. DNA for the CDR3: TGTGCCAGCAGTCCCTCCGACGGTAGCGGGGGGGACTCCTACGAGCAGTACTTC.

This clonotype has at least ten counts. The V gene is TRBV7-2, the J gene TRBJ2-7; D is undetermined. V lost 1 base and J lost 4, with 5 bases in between. The CDR3 is made up of 12 amino acids. Germline V gene lookup returns CDR1 SGHTA and CDR2 FQGNSA. Here the CDR3 reads CASSLVRYEQYF. The DNA for the CDR3 is TGTGCCAGCAGCTTAGTGCGTTACGAGCAGTACTTC.

The V call is TRBV28, the J call TRBJ1-5, with 10 bases matching TRBD1. Germline loops: CDR1 MDHEN, CDR2 SYDVKM. The ends lost 2 bases at V and 6 bases at J; junction bases unmatched: 4. This CDR3 spans 15 amino acids. In DNA, the CDR3 is TGTGCCAGCAGTTTAGGGACAGGGGCAACTCAGCCCCAGCATTTT. Its protein product is CASSLGTGATQPQHF.

This clonotype was picked up a small number of times. The J gene is TRBJ2-3, the V gene TRBV6-5; TRBD1 agrees at 10 bases. V was pared by 0 bases and J by 4 bases, with 7 bases of the junction left unmatched. Germline CDR1 is MNHEY and CDR2 is SVGAGI. This CDR3 has 17 amino acids. The CDR3: CASSYSTPGQGPDTQYF. The CDR3 DNA reads as TGTGCCAGCAGTTACTCGACTCCGGGACAGGGGCCAGATACGCAGTATTTT.

This clonotype was seen many times. The V gene is TRBV12-3 or TRBV12-4, the J gene TRBJ2-1, with a tentative D call TRBD1 (5 bases). V dropped 5 bases and J dropped 6 bases, with 8 bases sitting between them. This CDR3 has 12 amino acids. Here the CDR3 DNA reads TGTGCCAGCAGTCCCAGGGTCAATGAGCAGTTCTTC. As protein: CASSPRVNEQFF.

J is TRBJ2-5 and V is TRBV7-9; a possible D gene is TRBD1 (5 bases). The CDR3 contains 14 residues. Germline V gives CDR1 SEHNR, CDR2 FQNEAQ (reference sequence). The V and J ends lost 4 bases and 2 bases respectively, with 11 bases between them. CDR3 protein: CASSSVREQETQYF. DNA of the CDR3: TGTGCCAGCAGCTCAGTCAGGGAACAAGAGACCCAGTACTTC.

This clonotype has a count of ten or more. V and J are TRBV19 and TRBJ2-1; D perhaps matches TRBD2 (5 bases). Trimming removed 4 bases from V and 7 bases from J, with 14 bases in between. The CDR3 is 14 residues long. CDR1 LNHDA and CDR2 SQIVND come from the germline V gene (reference sequence). For the CDR3, the DNA is TGTGCCAGTAGTACCTCCTCGGGGTGGAATGAGCAGTTCTTC. It specifies CASSTSSGWNEQFF.

There are a few counts of this clonotype. CDR3 sequence (DNA): TGTGCCAGCAGCTTAGGTACCTGGAGGTACGAGCAGTACTTC. This translates into CASSLGTWRYEQYF. The V and J genes are TRBV5-6 and TRBJ2-7, with D possibly TRBD2 on 5 matching bases. The V and J ends lost 2 bases and 4 bases respectively, with 13 bases between them. CDR3 size: 14 residues. Germline values: CDR1 SGHDT, CDR2 YYEEEE.

This clonotype was seen more than once but under ten times. This chain uses TRBV7-9 with TRBJ2-5; D is ambiguous. Trimming removed 3 bases from V and 5 bases from J, with 10 bases in between. CDR1 SEHNR and CDR2 FQNEAQ come from the germline V gene (reference sequence). The CDR3 runs to 13 residues. CDR3: CASSFRFGETQYF. CDR3 DNA: TGTGCCAGCAGCTTTAGGTTCGGGGAGACCCAGTACTTC.

The genes are TRBV2 and TRBJ2-4; TRBD1 aligns across 9 bases. V shed 5 bases and J 15 bases; nucleotides not matched to a gene: 5. The length of the CDR3 is 11 residues. The germline V gene has CDR1 SNHLY and CDR2 FYNNEI. CDR3 nucleotides: TGTGCCAGCAGTACGGACAGGGGTTGGTACTTC. It is translated as CASSTDRGWYF.

This clonotype has at least ten counts. CDR3: CASSPLTGERTEAFF. CDR3 nucleotide sequence: TGTGCCAGCAGTCCCCTGACAGGGGAGAGGACTGAAGCTTTCTTT. This chain connects TRBV27 to TRBJ1-1, with TRBD1 identical over 8 bases. This CDR3 spans 15 amino acids. Germline V gene data show CDR1 as MNHEY and CDR2 as SMNVEV (reference sequence). The V segment lost 5 bases and the J segment 5 bases; nucleotides outside the gene matches: 10.

This clonotype was counted between two and nine times. The V gene is TRBV10-3, the J gene TRBJ2-3; D remains unclear. The CDR3 loop spans 16 amino acids. The germline V gene has CDR1 ENHRY and CDR2 SYGVKD. Trimming pared 2 bases from V and 0 bases from J, leaving 12 bases between. CDR3 in amino acids: CAISERSTTSTDTQYF. DNA of the CDR3: TGTGCCATCAGTGAGCGGAGTACCACGAGCACAGATACGCAGTATTTT.

The CDR3 protein is CASNRLGDDREQYF. CDR3 DNA: TGTGCCAGCAACCGCTTGGGGGATGACCGAGAGCAGTACTTC. This chain connects TRBV5-4 to TRBJ2-7; D may be TRBD1 or TRBD2 (5 bases each). Germline values: CDR1 SGHNT, CDR2 YYREEE (reference sequence). The CDR3 is made up of 14 amino acids. Deletions cut 6 bases from V and 7 bases from J, with 20 bases between.

The gene calls are TRBV7-9 and TRBJ1-2; the D gene is possibly TRBD1 (5 bases). V lost 5 bases, J lost 8 bases, and 18 bases lay in between. The CDR3 is 14 residues long. Germline V gene sequence: CDR1 SEHNR, CDR2 FQNEAQ (reference sequence). The DNA of the CDR3 is TGTGCCAGCAGCCAAGTGGGGGGGTTGCAAGGCTACACCTTC. Residues: CASSQVGGLQGYTF. Full variable domain (rest looked up from reference TRBV7-9 and TRBJ1-2): DTGVSQNPRHKITKRGQNVTFRCDPISEHNRLYWYRQTLGQGPEFLTYFQNEAQLEKSRLLSDRFSAERPKGSFSTLEIQRTEQGDSAMYLCASSQVGGLQGYTFGSGTRLTVV.

This clonotype was found a few times. The chain joins TRBV5-1 to TRBJ2-2; the D gene is possibly TRBD1 (5 bases). CDR1 and CDR2 (germline): SGHRS, YFSETQ. V was clipped by 3 bases and J by 3 bases, with 12 bases between them. The CDR3 is 15 amino acids. CDR3 region: CASSSQDRHTGELFF. The CDR3 nucleotides are TGCGCCAGCAGCTCCCAAGACAGACACACCGGGGAGCTGTTTTTT.

This clonotype occurred a few times. The CDR3 DNA sequence: TGTGCCTGGAGGAAAAAAGCGGGGGTTTTCACAGATACGCAGTATTTT. Protein: CAWRKKAGVFTDTQYF. The chain couples TRBV30 to TRBJ2-3; TRBD2 matches at 8 bases. This CDR3 has 16 residues. V gave up 3 bases and J gave up 2 bases; unmatched junction bases: 10. Germline loops: CDR1 GTSNPN, CDR2 SVGIG (reference sequence).

This clonotype was found a few times. The rearrangement uses TRBV7-8 and TRBJ2-7; 7 nucleotides match TRBD2. Looked up from germline, CDR1 is SGHVS and CDR2 is FQNEAQ. The CDR3 spans 17 residues. The junction had 12 bases not matched to a gene; V was cut back by 4 bases and J by 0 bases. Here the CDR3 reads CASSSASSGLSSYEQYF. For the CDR3, the DNA is TGTGCCAGCAGCTCAGCCTCTAGCGGACTGAGCTCCTACGAGCAGTACTTC. The full variable domain, its missing parts supplied by reference TRBV7-8 and TRBJ2-7, is GAGVSQSPRYKVAKRGQDVALRCDPISGHVSLFWYQQALGQGPEFLTYFQNEAQLDKSGLPSDRFFAERPEGSVSTLKIQRTQQEDSAVYLCASSSASSGLSSYEQYFGPGTRLTVT.

The V and J genes are TRBV9 and TRBJ2-7; TRBD1 matches at 9 bases. The germline V gene has CDR1 SGDLS and CDR2 YYNGEE. The CDR3 spans 16 residues. Germline trimming cut 0 bases from V and 6 bases from J; bases unmatched to any gene: 10. CDR3 bases: TGTGCCAGCAGCGTAGAAGGGACAGGGAAACGAAGCGAGCAGTACTTC. It translates to CASSVEGTGKRSEQYF.

This clonotype came up a few times. The gene calls are TRBV28 and TRBJ2-7; D possibly uses TRBD1 or TRBD2 (6 bases each). Trimming took 6 bases from V and 4 from J, leaving 16 bases between them. The CDR3 loop spans 14 amino acids. Germline lookup yields CDR1 MDHEN and CDR2 SYDVKM. CDR3 sequence reads: CASRVGGPAYEQYF. CDR3 bases: TGTGCCAGCAGGGTTGGGGGGCCGGCTTACGAGCAGTACTTC.

This clonotype has only a few counts. The chain combines TRBV6-8 with TRBJ1-2; D is possibly TRBD1 (6 bases). This CDR3 is 15 amino acids long. CDR1 is MNHGY and CDR2 is SAAAGT in the germline V gene. The V end lost 5 bases, the J end lost 6 bases, and 19 bases lay between the germline ends. In DNA, the CDR3 is TGTGCCAGCAGTCCAGGGGCAGGCTCCACCGATGGCTACACCTTC. Amino acids: CASSPGAGSTDGYTF.

This clonotype was found a few times. This sequence joins TRBV4-1 and TRBJ1-1; 7 positions agree with TRBD1. The germline gives CDR1 MGHRA, CDR2 YSYEKL. The CDR3 is 16 amino acids. V shed 2 bases, J shed 7 bases, and the junction held 13 bases outside the gene matches. The CDR3 is CASSQSPGGTVLEAFF. DNA of the CDR3: TGCGCCAGCAGCCAATCTCCTGGCGGGACAGTCCTTGAAGCTTTCTTT.

This clonotype was observed a handful of times. The chain recombines TRBV2 with TRBJ2-5, with TRBD2 matching 12 bases. Trimming at V came to 1 base and at J to 3 bases, leaving 3 bases not matched to a gene. The CDR3 totals 16 residues. The germline gives CDR1 SNHLY, CDR2 FYNNEI. The CDR3 sequence: CASSEVGLAGKETQYF. CDR3 nucleotides: TGTGCCAGCAGTGAAGTAGGACTAGCGGGAAAAGAGACCCAGTACTTC.

This clonotype was seen only a few times. This chain joins TRBV4-1 and TRBJ1-2; D is unresolved. This CDR3 has 16 residues. The ends were cut back, 0 bases at V and 3 bases at J, with 14 bases in the middle. The germline CDR1 and CDR2 sequences are MGHRA and YSYEKL. As DNA, the CDR3 is TGCGCCAGCAGCCAAGATAAGTCAGTGAACTACTATGGCTACACCTTC. Its translation is CASSQDKSVNYYGYTF.

The V call is TRBV24-1, the J call TRBJ1-1, with 12 nucleotides matching TRBD1. Germline loops: CDR1 KGHDR, CDR2 SFDVKD. The CDR3 is made up of 18 amino acids. J lost 3 bases, V lost 4 bases, and 11 bases had no gene match. CDR3 sequence reads: CATSELGDRGPRDTEAFF. Written as DNA, the CDR3 is TGTGCCACCAGTGAGCTCGGGGACAGGGGGCCTCGGGACACTGAAGCTTTCTTT.

The gene calls are TRBV7-6 and TRBJ2-5; 12 bases align to TRBD2. J lost 2 bases, V lost 5 bases, and 9 bases had no gene match. The CDR3 extends over 17 amino acids. Germline CDR1 and CDR2: SGHVS and FNYEAQ. Here the CDR3 reads CASSLGLAGLIQETQYF. CDR3 bases: TGTGCCAGCAGCCTCGGACTAGCGGGGCTAATTCAAGAGACCCAGTACTTC.

CDR3 residues: CSARVVGGLDEQFF. The CDR3 DNA follows: TGCAGTGCTAGAGTCGTGGGGGGGCTCGATGAGCAGTTCTTC. The genes are TRBV20-1 and TRBJ2-1; tentative D call: TRBD2 (7 bases). This CDR3 region has 14 residues. V gave up 1 base and J gave up 8 bases, with 15 bases separating them. Germline lookup yields CDR1 DFQATT and CDR2 SNEGSKA (reference sequence).

The V and J genes are TRBV12-5 and TRBJ1-5; unclear D gene. CDR1 LGHNT and CDR2 FRNRAP come from the germline V gene. V was cut by 2 bases and J by 6 bases, with 14 bases left in between. CDR3 size: 15 residues. The CDR3 nucleotides are TGTGCTAGTGGTTTGTCCCTGGAGGGAGGTCAGCCCCAGCATTTT. It encodes CASGLSLEGGQPQHF.